This entry lists 20 T cell receptor beta chains sequenced from one sample in a study of STAT5B mutations in CD4+ large granular lymphocyte leukemia. Profiling relied on immunoSEQ multiplex PCR, and the TCRdb table lists in-frame clones only, not all of them. The table has about 34,000 clones, about 87% seen once. The sample was CD4+ T cells from blood buffy coats. The receptors originated from a human donor in good health.

The gene calls are TRBV13 and TRBJ2-7, with no clear D. Germline CDR1 reads PRHDT; CDR2 reads FYEKMQ (reference sequence). V shed 5 bases and J shed 1 base, with 9 bases lying between them. The CDR3 contains 13 residues. CDR3 nucleotide sequence: TGTGCCAGCAGCCCACCCCGGTCCTACGAGCAGTACTTC. Residues: CASSPPRSYEQYF.

The chain recombines TRBV9 with TRBJ1-4; D remains ambiguous. This CDR3 is 14 amino acids long. Germline assignment: CDR1 SGDLS and CDR2 YYNGEE. The V end was cut by 0 bases, the J end by 0 bases, with 3 bases between. The CDR3 nucleotides are TGTGCCAGCAGCGTAGCTGCAACTAATGAAAAACTGTTTTTT. Residues: CASSVAATNEKLFF.

The rearrangement uses TRBV7-9 and TRBJ2-3, with 12 bases aligning to TRBD2. The CDR3 runs to 15 residues. V lost 5 bases, J lost 2 bases, and 2 bases stayed unmatched. CDR1 and CDR2 from the germline V gene are SEHNR and FQNEAQ (reference sequence). In DNA form, the CDR3 reads TGTGCCAGCAGCGGACTAGCGGGGAACACAGATACGCAGTATTTT. It specifies CASSGLAGNTDTQYF.

The chain couples TRBV18 to TRBJ1-5, with no clear D. V gave up 0 bases and J gave up 4 bases, with 4 bases separating them. This CDR3 has 13 amino acids. CDR1 KGHSH and CDR2 LQKENI come from the germline V gene. CDR3 sequence (DNA): TGTGCCAGCTCACCACCGGATAATCAGCCCCAGCATTTT. Protein sequence: CASSPPDNQPQHF.

The gene calls are TRBV11-3 and TRBJ2-2; 7 bases map to TRBD2. Germline V CDR1 and CDR2: SGHNT, YENEEA. The CDR3 contains 16 residues. V trimming: 6 bases; J trimming: 6 bases; junction bases outside the gene matches: 13. CDR3 protein: CASSPPSGADPGELFF. In nucleotides, the CDR3 is TGTGCCAGCAGTCCCCCGAGCGGGGCGGATCCCGGGGAGCTGTTTTTT.

This clone came up once. V usage is TRBV18 and J usage is TRBJ2-7; 12 nucleotides align to TRBD1. V dropped 3 bases and J dropped 6; count of bases not matched to a gene: 15. CDR1 is KGHSH and CDR2 is LQKENI in the germline V gene. The CDR3 spans 18 residues. DNA for the CDR3: TGTGCCAGCTCACCCGGGACAGGGGGCACGAGTTCCATGGGCGAGCAGTACTTC. Translating gives CASSPGTGGTSSMGEQYF.

The CDR3 nucleotides read TGTGCCAGCTCAAAAACGACAGGGGGCCAATACGAGCAGTACTTC. It specifies CASSKTTGGQYEQYF. The chain carries TRBV18 and TRBJ2-7; 10 nucleotides agree with TRBD1. The CDR3 is 15 amino acids. Trimming removed 5 bases from V and 4 bases from J; junction bases left unmatched: 8. Germline V gene sequence: CDR1 KGHSH, CDR2 LQKENI.

The chain employs TRBV14 and TRBJ1-1; D gene uncertain. The V end lost 1 base, the J end lost 0 bases, and 9 bases lay between the germline ends. The CDR3 has 15 amino acids. Germline V lookup: CDR1 SGHDN, CDR2 FVKESK. The CDR3 DNA sequence: TGTGCCAGCAGCCAAGGGCGGTTCATGAACACTGAAGCTTTCTTT. It is translated as CASSQGRFMNTEAFF.

The chain joins TRBV6-5 to TRBJ2-3, with TRBD2 as a possible D gene (6 bases). The V gene's germline CDR1 is MNHEY and CDR2 SVGAGI. The CDR3 runs 13 residues. Trimming cost V 2 bases and J 7 bases, with 10 bases left between them. CDR3 residues: CASSYGGSYTQYF. CDR3 nucleotides: TGTGCCAGCAGTTACGGAGGGTCTTATACGCAGTATTTT.

This sequence joins TRBV6-8 and TRBJ2-3, with no clear D. The V end lost 4 bases, the J end lost 0 bases, and 14 bases lay between the germline ends. Germline CDR1 and CDR2: MNHGY and SAAAGT. The CDR3 is 16 residues long. The CDR3 reads CASSFLARTSTDTQYF. The DNA of the CDR3 is TGTGCCAGCAGTTTTTTAGCTAGAACTAGCACAGATACGCAGTATTTT.

The chain joins TRBV19 to TRBJ2-7; 7 nucleotides match TRBD2. The CDR3 length is 12 residues. Germline CDR1 and CDR2: LNHDA and SQIVND (reference sequence). Losses at the gene ends were 3 bases for V and 6 bases for J; bases not matched to a gene: 2. The chain's CDR3 is CASSMWGGEQYF. CDR3 bases: TGTGCCAGTAGTATGTGGGGGGGCGAGCAGTACTTC.

The chain couples TRBV18 to TRBJ1-5; tentative D call: TRBD1 (5 bases). Germline V gene lookup returns CDR1 KGHSH and CDR2 LQKENI. The CDR3 contains 13 residues. Between the trimmed V and J ends, which lost 1 base and 7 bases, there was a span of 8 bases. CDR3 nucleotides: TGTGCCAGCTCACCACTCAGGGACCAGCCCCAGCATTTT. It yields the protein CASSPLRDQPQHF.

The chain carries TRBV11-1 and TRBJ1-2; 8 nucleotides align to TRBD1. V lost 4 bases to trimming and J lost 3 bases; unmatched junction nucleotides: 7. Germline V lookup: CDR1 SGHAT, CDR2 FQDESV (reference sequence). The length of the CDR3 is 15 residues. The CDR3 DNA follows: TGTGCCAGCAGCTCCTATCAGGGGGCGGACTATGGCTACACCTTC. It yields the protein CASSSYQGADYGYTF.

Here the CDR3 DNA reads TGTGCCAGCAGCCCTAGGGGGAGTGGGGCCAACAATCAGCCCCAGCATTTT. Amino acids: CASSPRGSGANNQPQHF. V and J are TRBV27 and TRBJ1-5, with D perhaps TRBD1 (6 bases). This CDR3 comprises 17 residues. CDR1 and CDR2 (germline): MNHEY, SMNVEV (reference sequence). Between the trimmed V and J ends, which lost 6 bases and 3 bases, there was a span of 21 bases.

This chain uses TRBV5-4 with TRBJ1-2; D possibly corresponds to TRBD1 (5 bases). Deletions cut 6 bases from V and 4 bases from J, with 13 bases between. Germline lookup yields CDR1 SGHNT and CDR2 YYREEE (reference sequence). The CDR3 is made up of 13 amino acids. The DNA of the CDR3 is TGTGCCAGCACCCTGGGGGGAACCTATGGCTACACCTTC. Residues: CASTLGGTYGYTF.

The chain uses TRBV13 and TRBJ1-6; 10 nucleotides line up with TRBD1. V shed 4 bases and J 0 bases; nucleotides not matched to a gene: 6. Germline CDR1 PRHDT, CDR2 FYEKMQ (reference sequence). The CDR3 sequence is 18 residues long. In DNA, the CDR3 is TGTGCCAGCAGCTCTGGGACAGGGGCGATCTCCTATAATTCACCCCTCCACTTT. This encodes CASSSGTGAISYNSPLHF.

The gene calls are TRBV5-1 and TRBJ1-3, with D tentatively TRBD1 (5 bases). This CDR3 is built from 15 residues. Trimming removed 0 bases at V and 4 bases at J, with 11 bases between. Germline lookup yields CDR1 SGHRS and CDR2 YFSETQ. The CDR3 protein is CASSLGGTSGNTIYF. The CDR3 nucleotides read TGCGCCAGCAGCTTGGGGGGGACCTCGGGAAACACCATATATTTT.

This rearrangement joins TRBV14 to TRBJ1-1, with a tentative D call TRBD1 (5 bases). The CDR3 loop spans 16 amino acids. CDR1 and CDR2 from the germline V gene are SGHDN and FVKESK. V shed 0 bases and J shed 3 bases, with 14 bases lying between them. CDR3: CASSQDLGQGDTEAFF. CDR3 DNA: TGTGCCAGCAGCCAAGATCTCGGGCAGGGAGACACTGAAGCTTTCTTT. Variable domain in full (rest from reference TRBV14 and TRBJ1-1): EAGVTQFPSHSVIEKGQTVTLRCDPISGHDNLYWYRRVMGKEIKFLLHFVKESKQDESGMPNNRFLAERTGGTYSTLKVQPAELEDSGVYFCASSQDLGQGDTEAFFGQGTRLTVV.

The V and J genes are TRBV10-3 and TRBJ2-1; 8 bases map to TRBD2. The germline CDR1 and CDR2 sequences are ENHRY and SYGVKD. The V and J ends lost 11 bases and 0 bases, in that order; junction bases with no gene match: 15. The CDR3 sequence is 17 residues long. The CDR3 region has the DNA TGTGCCTCCCGCACTCCACGGACTAGCTTCTCCTACAATGAGCAGTTCTTC. Translation gives CASRTPRTSFSYNEQFF.

The chain carries TRBV7-2 and TRBJ1-5; TRBD1 is a possible D gene (5 bases). Between the trimmed V and J ends, which lost 9 bases and 6 bases, there was a span of 15 bases. CDR3 length: 13 residues. Germline lookup yields CDR1 SGHTA and CDR2 FQGNSA. In DNA form, the CDR3 reads TGTGCCAGTGGGGGGGGTTCGGGTCAGCCCCAGCATTTT. Protein: CASGGGSGQPQHF. Based on the CDR3 plus reference TRBV7-2 and TRBJ1-5, the full variable domain is GAGVSQSPSNKVTEKGKDVELRCDPISGHTALYWYRQSLGQGLEFLIYFQGNSAPDKSGLPSDRFSAERTGGSVSTLTIQRTQQEDSAVYLCASGGGSGQPQHFGDGTRLSIL.